This T cell receptor (beta chain) emerged from a study of T cells in localized non-small cell lung cancer. Using immunoSEQ multiplex PCR, the repertoire was profiled, and TCRdb retains in-frame clones only, with some absent. The repertoire has roughly 77,000 clones, roughly 91% of them found once; the top ten carry roughly 20%. Study results and caveats: Longer overall survival accompanied higher blood T cell density. The highest T cell clonality was in uninvolved adjacent lung, above tumor. A median approximately 57 of the top 100 tumor clones appeared in adjacent lung. Tumor samples were not multi-region, leaving intratumor heterogeneity unexcluded.

On this clone itself: The target antigen is unknown.

The sequenced sample was peripheral blood, obtained before any cancer treatment. This receptor was taken from a woman aged 35-75 years with stage I squamous cell lung carcinoma.

The CDR3: CASSQRQGANEQFF. For the CDR3, the DNA is TGTGCCAGCTCTCAGCGACAGGGGGCTAATGAGCAGTTCTTC. This sequence joins TRBV18 and TRBJ2-1, with TRBD1 matching 10 bases. The CDR3 is 14 residues long. Germline lookup yields CDR1 KGHSH and CDR2 LQKENI. The V segment lost 6 bases and the J segment 7 bases; nucleotides outside the gene matches: 6.